This T cell receptor (beta chain) was captured by sequencing in a study of blood T cell repertoires in COVID-19. Study summary: COVID-19 samples collected from the United States, Italy and Spain covered acute and convalescent phases. PBMCs, B-cell-depleted T cells, or T cells provided the cDNA or gDNA that made up the material.

This clone was recorded once. In the original processing: Reference gene primer amplification gave nucleated cell count estimates. Some clones are missing from TCRdb's copy, which holds only in-frame ones; the method was immunoSEQ multiplex PCR. V and J calls plus clone size are reproduced from that table; the DNA served to infer D and trimming. The table includes approximately 160,000 clones, 84% detected once. This CDR3 is built from 15 residues. Trimming stripped 8 bases from V and 2 bases from J, with 16 bases between. The germline gives CDR1 MDHEN, CDR2 SYDVKM. This TCR was sampled from a man younger than 35 with active or convalescent COVID-19. This chain uses TRBV28 with TRBJ1-5; D is undetermined. Sequenced input: peripheral blood. CDR3 loop: CASSPRSGGNQPQHF. CDR3 DNA sequence: TGTGCCAGCTCCCCCCGCTCGGGAGGCAATCAGCCCCAGCATTTT.